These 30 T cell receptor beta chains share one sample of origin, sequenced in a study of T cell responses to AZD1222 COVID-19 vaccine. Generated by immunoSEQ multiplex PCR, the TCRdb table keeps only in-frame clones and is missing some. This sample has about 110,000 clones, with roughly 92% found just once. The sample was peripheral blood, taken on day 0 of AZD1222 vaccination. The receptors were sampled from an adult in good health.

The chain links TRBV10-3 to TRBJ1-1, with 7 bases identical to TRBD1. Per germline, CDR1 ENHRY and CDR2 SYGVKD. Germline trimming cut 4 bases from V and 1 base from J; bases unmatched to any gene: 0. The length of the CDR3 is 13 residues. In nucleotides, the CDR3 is TGTGCCATCAGTGCAGGGGGGAACACTGAAGCTTTCTTT. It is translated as CAISAGGNTEAFF.

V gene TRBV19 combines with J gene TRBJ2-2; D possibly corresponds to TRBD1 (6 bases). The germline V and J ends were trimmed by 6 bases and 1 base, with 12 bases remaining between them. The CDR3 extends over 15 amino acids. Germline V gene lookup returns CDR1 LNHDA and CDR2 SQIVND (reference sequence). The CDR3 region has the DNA TGTGCCAGTAGAGACGACAGGAGGAACACCGGGGAGCTGTTTTTT. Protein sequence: CASRDDRRNTGELFF.

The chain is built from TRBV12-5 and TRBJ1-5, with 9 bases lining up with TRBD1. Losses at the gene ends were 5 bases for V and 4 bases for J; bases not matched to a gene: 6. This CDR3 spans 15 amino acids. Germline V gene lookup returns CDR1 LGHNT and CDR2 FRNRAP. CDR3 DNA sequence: TGTGCTAGTGGTCGGGGACAGGGATTTAATCAGCCCCAGCATTTT. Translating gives CASGRGQGFNQPQHF.

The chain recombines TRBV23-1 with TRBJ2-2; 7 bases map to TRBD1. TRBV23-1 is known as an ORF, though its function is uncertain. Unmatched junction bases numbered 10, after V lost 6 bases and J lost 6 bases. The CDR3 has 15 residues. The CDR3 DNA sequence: TGCGCCAGCAGCTTAGACGGACAGGACTCCGGGGAGCTGTTTTTT. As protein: CASSLDGQDSGELFF.

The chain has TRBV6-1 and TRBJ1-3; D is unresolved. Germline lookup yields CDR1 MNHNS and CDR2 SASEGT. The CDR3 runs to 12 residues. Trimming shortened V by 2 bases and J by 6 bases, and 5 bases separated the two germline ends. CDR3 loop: CASSEMENTIYF. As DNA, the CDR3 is TGTGCCAGCAGTGAAATGGAAAACACCATATATTTT.

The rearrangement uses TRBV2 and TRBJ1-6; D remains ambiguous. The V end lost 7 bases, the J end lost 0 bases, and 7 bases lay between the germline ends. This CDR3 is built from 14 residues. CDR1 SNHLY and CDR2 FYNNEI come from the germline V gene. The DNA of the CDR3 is TGTGCCAGCACCTCGAGCTCCTATAATTCACCCCTCCACTTT. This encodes CASTSSSYNSPLHF.

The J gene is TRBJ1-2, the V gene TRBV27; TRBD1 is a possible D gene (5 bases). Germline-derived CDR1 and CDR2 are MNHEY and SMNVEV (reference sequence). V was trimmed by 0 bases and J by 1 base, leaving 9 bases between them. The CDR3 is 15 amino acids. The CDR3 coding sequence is TGTGCCAGCAGTTTATCGGGGGGAGGTAACTATGGCTACACCTTC. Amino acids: CASSLSGGGNYGYTF.

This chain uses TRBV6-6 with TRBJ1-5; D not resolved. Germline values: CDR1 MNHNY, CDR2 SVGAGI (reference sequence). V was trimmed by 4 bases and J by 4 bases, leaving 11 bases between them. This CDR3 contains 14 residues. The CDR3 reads CASSSSGFNQPQHF. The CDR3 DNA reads TGTGCCAGCAGTTCCTCGGGATTTAATCAGCCCCAGCATTTT.

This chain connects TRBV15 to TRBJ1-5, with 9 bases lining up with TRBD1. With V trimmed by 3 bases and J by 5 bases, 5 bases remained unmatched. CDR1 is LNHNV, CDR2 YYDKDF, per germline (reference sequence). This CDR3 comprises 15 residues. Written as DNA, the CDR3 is TGTGCCACCAGCAGCCTGGACAGGGGTGATCAGCCCCAGCATTTT. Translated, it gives CATSSLDRGDQPQHF.

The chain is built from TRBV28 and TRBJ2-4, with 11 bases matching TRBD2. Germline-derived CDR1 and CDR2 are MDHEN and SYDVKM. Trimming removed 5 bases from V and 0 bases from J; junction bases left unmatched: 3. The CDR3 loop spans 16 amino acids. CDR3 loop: CASSKTSGVAKNIQYF. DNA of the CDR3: TGTGCCAGCAGTAAGACTAGCGGGGTAGCCAAAAACATTCAGTACTTC. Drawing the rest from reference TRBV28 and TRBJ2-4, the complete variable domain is DVKVTQSSRYLVKRTGEKVFLECVQDMDHENMFWYRQDPGLGLRLIYFSYDVKMKEKGDIPEGYSVSREKKERFSLILESASTNQTSMYLCASSKTSGVAKNIQYFGAGTRLSVL.

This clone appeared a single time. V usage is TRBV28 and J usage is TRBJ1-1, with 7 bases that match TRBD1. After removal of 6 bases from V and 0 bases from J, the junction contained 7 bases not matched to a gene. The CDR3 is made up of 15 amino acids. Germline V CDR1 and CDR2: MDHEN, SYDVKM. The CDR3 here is CASRRDSPLNTEAFF. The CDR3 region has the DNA TGTGCCAGCAGGCGGGACAGTCCCCTGAACACTGAAGCTTTCTTT.

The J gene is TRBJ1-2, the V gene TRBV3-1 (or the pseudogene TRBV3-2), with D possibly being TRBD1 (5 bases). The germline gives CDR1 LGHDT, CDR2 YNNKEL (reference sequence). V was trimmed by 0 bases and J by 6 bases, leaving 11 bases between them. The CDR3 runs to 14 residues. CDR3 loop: CASSQDQGGHGYTF. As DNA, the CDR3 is TGTGCCAGCAGCCAAGATCAGGGTGGTCATGGCTACACCTTC.

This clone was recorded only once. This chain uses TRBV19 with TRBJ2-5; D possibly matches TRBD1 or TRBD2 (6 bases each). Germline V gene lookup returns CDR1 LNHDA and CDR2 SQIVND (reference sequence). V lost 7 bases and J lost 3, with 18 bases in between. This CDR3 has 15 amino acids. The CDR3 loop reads CASNLGGAGEETQYF. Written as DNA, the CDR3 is TGTGCCAGTAATCTGGGGGGCGCCGGGGAAGAGACCCAGTACTTC. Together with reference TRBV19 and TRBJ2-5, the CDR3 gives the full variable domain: DGGITQSPKYLFRKEGQNVTLSCEQNLNHDAMYWYRQDPGQGLRLIYYSQIVNDFQKGDIAEGYSVSREKKESFPLTVTSAQKNPTAFYLCASNLGGAGEETQYFGPGTRLLVL.

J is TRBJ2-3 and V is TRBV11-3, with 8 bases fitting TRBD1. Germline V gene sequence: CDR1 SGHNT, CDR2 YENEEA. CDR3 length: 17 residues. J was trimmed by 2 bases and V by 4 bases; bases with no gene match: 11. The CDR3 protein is CASSSLGTGDNTDTQYF. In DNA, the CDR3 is TGTGCCAGCAGCTCCCTTGGGACAGGAGATAACACAGATACGCAGTATTTT.

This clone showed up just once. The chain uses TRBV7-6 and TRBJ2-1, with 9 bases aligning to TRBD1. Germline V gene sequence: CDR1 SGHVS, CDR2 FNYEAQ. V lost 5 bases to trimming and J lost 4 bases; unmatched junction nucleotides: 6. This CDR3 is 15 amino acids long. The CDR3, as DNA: TGTGCCAGCAGCCTTGGGACAGGGAGGTACAATGAGCAGTTCTTC. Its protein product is CASSLGTGRYNEQFF.

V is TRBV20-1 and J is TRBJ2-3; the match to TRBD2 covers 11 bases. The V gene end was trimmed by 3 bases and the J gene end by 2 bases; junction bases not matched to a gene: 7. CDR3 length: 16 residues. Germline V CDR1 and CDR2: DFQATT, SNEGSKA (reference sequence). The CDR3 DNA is TGCAGTGCTAGTTTAGGGACTAGCGGACCCACAGATACGCAGTATTTT. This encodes CSASLGTSGPTDTQYF.

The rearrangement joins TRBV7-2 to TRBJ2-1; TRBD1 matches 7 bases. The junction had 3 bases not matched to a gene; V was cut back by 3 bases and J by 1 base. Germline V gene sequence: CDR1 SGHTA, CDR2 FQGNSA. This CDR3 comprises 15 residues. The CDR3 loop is CASSLGTASYNEQFF. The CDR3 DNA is TGTGCCAGCAGCTTGGGGACAGCGTCCTACAATGAGCAGTTCTTC.

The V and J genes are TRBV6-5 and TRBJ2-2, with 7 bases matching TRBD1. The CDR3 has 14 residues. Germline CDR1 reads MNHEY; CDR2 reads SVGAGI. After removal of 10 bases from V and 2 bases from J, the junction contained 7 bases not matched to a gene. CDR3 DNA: TGTGCCACCCGACAGGGCGGTAACACCGGGGAGCTGTTTTTT. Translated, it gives CATRQGGNTGELFF.

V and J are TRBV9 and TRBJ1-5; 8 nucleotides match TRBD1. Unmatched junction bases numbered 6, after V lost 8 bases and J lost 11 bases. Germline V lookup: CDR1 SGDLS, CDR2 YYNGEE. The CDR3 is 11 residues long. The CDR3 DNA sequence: TGTGCCAGTGGGGACAGGTGGGCCCAGCATTTT. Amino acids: CASGDRWAQHF.

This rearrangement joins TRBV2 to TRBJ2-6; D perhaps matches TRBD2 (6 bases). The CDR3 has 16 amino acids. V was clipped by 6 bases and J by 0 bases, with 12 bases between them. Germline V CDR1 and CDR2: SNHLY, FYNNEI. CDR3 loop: CASRGGRASGANVLTF. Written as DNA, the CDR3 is TGTGCCAGCAGGGGGGGTCGGGCCTCTGGGGCCAACGTCCTGACTTTC.

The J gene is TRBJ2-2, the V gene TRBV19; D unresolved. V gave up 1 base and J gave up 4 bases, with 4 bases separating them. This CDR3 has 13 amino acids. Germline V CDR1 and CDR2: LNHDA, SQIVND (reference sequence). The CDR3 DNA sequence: TGTGCCAGTAGTATAGGGGGCACCGGGGAGCTGTTTTTT. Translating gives CASSIGGTGELFF.

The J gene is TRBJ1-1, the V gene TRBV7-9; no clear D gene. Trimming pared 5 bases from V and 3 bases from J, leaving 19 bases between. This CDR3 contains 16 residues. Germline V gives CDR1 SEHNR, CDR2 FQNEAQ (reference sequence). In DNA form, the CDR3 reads TGTGCCAGCAGCGAAAAAGTGGGATGGGGTGACACTGAAGCTTTCTTT. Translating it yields CASSEKVGWGDTEAFF.

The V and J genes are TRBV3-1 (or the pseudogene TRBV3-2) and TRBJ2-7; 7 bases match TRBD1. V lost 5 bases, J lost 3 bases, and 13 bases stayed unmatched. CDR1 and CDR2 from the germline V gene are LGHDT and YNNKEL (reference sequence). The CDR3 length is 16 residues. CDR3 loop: CASSYKLGTAVYEQYF. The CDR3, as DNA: TGTGCCAGCAGCTACAAGCTCGGGACAGCCGTCTACGAGCAGTACTTC.

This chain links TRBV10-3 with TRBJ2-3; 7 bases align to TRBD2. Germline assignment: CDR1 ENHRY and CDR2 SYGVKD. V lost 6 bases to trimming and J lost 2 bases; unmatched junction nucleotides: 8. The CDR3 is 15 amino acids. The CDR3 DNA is TGTGCCATCAGCAACTCCGGGACTAACACAGATACGCAGTATTTT. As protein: CAISNSGTNTDTQYF.

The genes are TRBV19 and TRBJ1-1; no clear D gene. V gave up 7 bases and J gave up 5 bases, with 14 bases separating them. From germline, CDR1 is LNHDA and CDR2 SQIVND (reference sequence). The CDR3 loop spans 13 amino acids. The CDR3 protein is CASTGEVGTEAFF. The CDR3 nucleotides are TGTGCCAGTACTGGAGAAGTGGGGACTGAAGCTTTCTTT.

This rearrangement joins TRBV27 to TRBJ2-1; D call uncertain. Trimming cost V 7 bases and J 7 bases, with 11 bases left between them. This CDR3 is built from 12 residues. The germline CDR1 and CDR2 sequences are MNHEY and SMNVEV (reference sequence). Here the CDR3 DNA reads TGTGCCAGCATTAATTTACATAATGAGCAGTTCTTC. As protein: CASINLHNEQFF.

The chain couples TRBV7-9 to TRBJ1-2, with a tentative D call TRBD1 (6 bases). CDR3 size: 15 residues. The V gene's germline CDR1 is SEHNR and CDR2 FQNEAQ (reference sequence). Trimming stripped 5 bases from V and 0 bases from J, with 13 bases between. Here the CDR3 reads CASSHGTHTNYGYTF. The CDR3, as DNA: TGTGCCAGCAGCCACGGGACACACACTAACTATGGCTACACCTTC.

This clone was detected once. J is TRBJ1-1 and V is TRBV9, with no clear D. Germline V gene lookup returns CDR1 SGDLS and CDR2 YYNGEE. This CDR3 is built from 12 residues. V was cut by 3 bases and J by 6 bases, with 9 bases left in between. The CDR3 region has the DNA TGTGCCAGCAGCGGGACGCGGCCTGAAGCTTTCTTT. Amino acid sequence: CASSGTRPEAFF.

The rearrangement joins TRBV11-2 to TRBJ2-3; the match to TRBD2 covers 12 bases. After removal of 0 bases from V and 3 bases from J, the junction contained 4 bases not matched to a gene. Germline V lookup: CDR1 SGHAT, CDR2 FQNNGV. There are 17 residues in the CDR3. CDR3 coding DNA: TGTGCCAGCAGCTTAGACGAGACTAGCGGGGGTACAGATACGCAGTATTTT. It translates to CASSLDETSGGTDTQYF.

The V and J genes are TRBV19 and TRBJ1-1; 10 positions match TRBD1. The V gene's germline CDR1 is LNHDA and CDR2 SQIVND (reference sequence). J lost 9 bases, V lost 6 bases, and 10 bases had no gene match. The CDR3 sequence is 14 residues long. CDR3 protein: CASSWGTGVLKAFF. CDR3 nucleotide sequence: TGTGCCAGTAGCTGGGGGACAGGGGTCCTCAAAGCTTTCTTT.